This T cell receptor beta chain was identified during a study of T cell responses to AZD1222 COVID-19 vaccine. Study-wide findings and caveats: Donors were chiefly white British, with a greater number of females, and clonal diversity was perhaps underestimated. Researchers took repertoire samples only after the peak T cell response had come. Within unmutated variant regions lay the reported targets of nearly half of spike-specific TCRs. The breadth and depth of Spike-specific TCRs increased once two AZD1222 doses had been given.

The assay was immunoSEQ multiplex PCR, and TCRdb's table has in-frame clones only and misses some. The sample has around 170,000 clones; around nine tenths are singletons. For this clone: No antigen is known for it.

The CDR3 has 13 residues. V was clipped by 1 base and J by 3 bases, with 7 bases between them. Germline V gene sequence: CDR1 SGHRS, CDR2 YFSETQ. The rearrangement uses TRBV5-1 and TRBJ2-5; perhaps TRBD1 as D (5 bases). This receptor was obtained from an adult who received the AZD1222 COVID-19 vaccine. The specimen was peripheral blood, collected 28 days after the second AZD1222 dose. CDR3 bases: TGCGCCAGCAGCTTGCCAGGGAAAGAGACCCAGTACTTC. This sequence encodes CASSLPGKETQYF. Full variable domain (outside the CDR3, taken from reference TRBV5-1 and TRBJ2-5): KAGVTQTPRYLIKTRGQQVTLSCSPISGHRSVSWYQQTPGQGLQFLFEYFSETQRNKGNFPGRFSGRQFSNSRSEMNVSTLELGDSALYLCASSLPGKETQYFGPGTRLLVL.